The 4 T cell receptor beta chains below were found in one sample sequenced in a study of cytomegalovirus exposure and HLA in healthy donors. Both 60 Vbeta primers and 13 Jbeta primers went into the PCR. Produced via immunoSEQ multiplex PCR; TCRdb's table is partial and in-frame only. The sample has 85,000 to 90,000 clones, roughly 85% seen once. Sequencing was done on a sample of PBMCs. These receptors originate from a middle-aged man in good health and CMV-seropositive.

Notes on this clone: The sample holds other DNA sequences that translate to the same CDR3. This chain uses TRBV11-2 with TRBJ2-1; 8 bases agree with TRBD2. J was trimmed by 7 bases and V by 0 bases; bases with no gene match: 8. The CDR3 spans 16 residues. Germline CDR1 reads SGHAT; CDR2 reads FQNNGV. The CDR3 sequence: CASSLDSGDRVNEQFF. In nucleotides, the CDR3 is TGTGCCAGCAGCTTAGATAGCGGGGATCGGGTGAATGAGCAGTTCTTC.

Notes on this clone: At one end the junction does not follow the germline gene, possibly because of a read error. The rearrangement uses TRBV5-4 and TRBJ2-4; D is unclear. The length of the CDR3 is 11 residues. CDR1 is SGHNT and CDR2 is YYREEE in the germline V gene (reference sequence). The CDR3 nucleotides are TGTGCCAGCAGCTTGGGCCGGAGTCTGGAGTTC. Its protein product is CASSLGRSLEF.

The rearrangement uses TRBV2 and TRBJ2-3, with D possibly TRBD1 on 6 matching bases. The length of the CDR3 is 15 residues. Germline CDR1 and CDR2: SNHLY and FYNNEI. V lost 4 bases and J lost 4, with 15 bases in between. DNA of the CDR3: TGTGCCAGCAGTGTTGAGCAGGGGTGGGCAGATACGCAGTATTTT. Protein product: CASSVEQGWADTQYF.

The chain joins TRBV4-1 to TRBJ2-1; the match to TRBD2 covers 8 bases. V gave up 2 bases and J gave up 8 bases; unmatched junction bases: 14. The CDR3 runs 17 residues. From germline, CDR1 is MGHRA and CDR2 YSYEKL. This chain's CDR3 is CASSQPQAGLGGHEQFF. In DNA, the CDR3 is TGCGCCAGCAGCCAACCGCAGGCGGGACTAGGAGGTCATGAGCAGTTCTTC.